These T cell receptor beta chains were read from a single sample in a study of T cell changes during pregnancy in multiple sclerosis. Only in-frame clones appear in the TCRdb table, and some are missing; sequencing was by immunoSEQ multiplex PCR. The table includes roughly 89,000 clones, 94% detected once. Sample: peripheral blood, taken after pregnancy. These receptors came from a female donor in good health, enrolled as a control in a pregnancy study. Both conserved end residues are part of each CDR3. The D gene is left open where the match is weak. Part of the rows lack a size; the others show once, few, many or a class for expanded clones.

>TRBJ2-1|TRBV2|NA|NA
CASDLRSYNEQFF
TGTGCCAGCGACTTGCGGTCCTACAATGAGCAGTTCTTC
>TRBJ2-3|TRBV9|NA|TRBD2
CASSTPTSGINTQYF
TGTGCCAGCAGCACACCCACTAGCGGGATAAATACGCAGTATTTT
>TRBJ2-5|TRBV5-6|NA|NA
CASSFLLSAAQETQYF
TGTGCCAGCAGCTTTCTCCTCTCGGCGGCCCAAGAGACCCAGTACTTC
>TRBJ1-5|TRBV2|NA|NA
CASRTNRANQPQHF
TGTGCCAGCAGGACTAACAGGGCCAATCAGCCCCAGCATTTT
>TRBJ2-7|TRBV28|NA|TRBD2
CASSLRTSGYEQYF
TGTGCCAGCAGTCTGAGGACTAGCGGCTACGAGCAGTACTTC
>TRBJ2-1|TRBV27|NA|NA
CASRPSYRDCCNEQFF
TGTGCCAGCAGACCCTCCTACCGGGACTGTTGCAATGAGCAGTTCTTC
>TRBJ2-1|TRBV7-2|NA|TRBD2
CASSSSSGISYNEQFF
TGTGCCAGCAGTTCCTCTAGCGGGATATCCTACAATGAGCAGTTCTTC
>TRBJ2-5|TRBV7-8|NA|NA
CASSLVGASGETQYF
TGTGCCAGCAGCTTAGTTGGCGCCTCAGGGGAGACCCAGTACTTC
>TRBJ2-7|TRBV28|NA|TRBD2
CASSFGSGSRPYEQYF
TGTGCCAGCAGTTTTGGGAGCGGGAGTCGCCCCTACGAGCAGTACTTC
>TRBJ2-5|TRBV5-1|once|TRBD1
CASSFRDRVVETQYF
TGCGCCAGCAGCTTTCGGGACAGGGTAGTGGAGACCCAGTACTTC
>TRBJ2-5|TRBV4-2|NA|TRBD2
CASSQDPAGEGETQYF
TGTGCCAGCAGCCAAGATCCCGCGGGAGAGGGAGAGACCCAGTACTTC
>TRBJ2-7|TRBV7-2|NA|NA
CASSLRSVSYEQYF
TGTGCCAGCAGCTTAAGATCGGTGAGCTACGAGCAGTACTTC
>TRBJ2-5|TRBV7-2|NA|NA
CASGRQGAGVGETQYF
TGTGCCAGCGGCCGGCAGGGGGCGGGAGTAGGAGAGACCCAGTACTTC
>TRBJ1-4|TRBV2|few|TRBD1
CASQGAGEKLFF
TGTGCCAGCCAGGGGGCGGGGGAAAAACTGTTTTTT
>TRBJ2-1|TRBV6-5|NA|NA
CASQKGVYNEQFF
TGTGCCAGCCAGAAGGGGGTGTACAATGAGCAGTTCTTC
>TRBJ2-1|TRBV5-1|once|TRBD2
CASSRTSGSSYNEQFF
TGCGCCAGCAGTAGGACTAGCGGGAGCTCCTACAATGAGCAGTTCTTC
>TRBJ2-7|TRBV5-6|once|TRBD1
CASSRQGAGEQYF
TGTGCCAGCAGCCGACAGGGGGCGGGCGAGCAGTACTTC
>TRBJ2-1|TRBV5-1|NA|TRBD1
CASSLTGTGYNEQFF
TGCGCCAGCAGCTTAACCGGGACAGGGTACAATGAGCAGTTCTTC
>TRBJ2-7|TRBV10-3|NA|NA
CAIRGPGLQEQYF
TGTGCCATCAGGGGCCCGGGACTTCAGGAGCAGTACTTC
>TRBJ1-1|TRBV6-6|few|TRBD1
CASSPTGAEAFF
TGTGCCAGCAGTCCCACAGGGGCTGAAGCTTTCTTT
>TRBJ1-1|TRBV28|NA|TRBD1
CASSEIRGRNTEAFF
TGTGCCAGCAGCGAGATCAGGGGGAGGAACACTGAAGCTTTCTTT
>TRBJ2-5|TRBV11-2|NA|NA
CASSLDGAGTLQTQYF
TGTGCCAGCAGCTTAGATGGAGCCGGGACATTGCAGACCCAGTACTTC
>TRBJ1-1|TRBV7-9|NA|NA
CASSTNTENTEAFF
TGTGCCAGCAGCACCAATACAGAGAACACTGAAGCTTTCTTT
>TRBJ2-2|TRBV4-1|NA|TRBD2
CASSQEAGGPGTGELFF
TGCGCCAGCAGCCAAGAAGCGGGAGGGCCGGGCACCGGGGAGCTGTTTTTT
>TRBJ2-2|TRBV10-3|NA|NA
CAINPGGGTDRNTGELFF
TGTGCCATCAATCCGGGGGGCGGGACGGACCGGAACACCGGGGAGCTGTTTTTT
>TRBJ2-3|TRBV5-1|NA|TRBD2
CASSPRPLAGVDTQYF
TGCGCCAGCAGCCCACGCCCTTTAGCGGGAGTGGATACGCAGTATTTT
>TRBJ1-2|TRBV5-1|NA|NA
CASSLVGSRNYGYTF
TGCGCCAGCAGCTTGGTGGGCAGTCGAAACTATGGCTACACCTTC
>TRBJ2-3|TRBV7-2|NA|NA
CASSLDARGRTGTDTQYF
TGTGCCAGCAGCTTAGACGCCCGTGGGCGCACGGGCACAGATACGCAGTATTTT
>TRBJ2-1|TRBV4-1|NA|NA
CASSFRVSSYNEQFF
TGCGCCAGCAGCTTCCGGGTTAGCTCCTACAATGAGCAGTTCTTC
>TRBJ2-3|TRBV11-3|NA|NA
CASSLTGVADTQYF
TGTGCCAGCAGCTTGACGGGAGTGGCAGATACGCAGTATTTT
>TRBJ2-5|TRBV5-1|NA|NA
CASSSPQGGETQYF
TGCGCCAGCAGCTCCCCACAGGGCGGTGAGACCCAGTACTTC
>TRBJ2-5|TRBV5-1|NA|NA
CASSTMRGETQYF
TGCGCCAGCAGCACCATGAGGGGGGAGACCCAGTACTTC
>TRBJ1-1|TRBV7-2|NA|NA
CASSQGGTEAFF
TGTGCCAGCAGCCAGGGCGGTACTGAAGCTTTCTTT
>TRBJ2-7|TRBV5-1|NA|NA
CASSGSESSYEQYF
TGCGCCAGCAGTGGTAGCGAGAGCTCCTACGAGCAGTACTTC
>TRBJ2-7|TRBV5-6|NA|NA
CASSPRGIEQYF
TGTGCCAGCAGCCCCCGAGGGATCGAGCAGTACTTC
>TRBJ2-1|TRBV19|NA|NA
CASSIGQFAYNEQFF
TGTGCCAGTAGTATCGGACAGTTCGCCTACAATGAGCAGTTCTTC
>TRBJ2-5|TRBV28|NA|TRBD1
CASSLGQGAGETQYF
TGTGCCAGCAGTCTGGGACAGGGGGCGGGGGAGACCCAGTACTTC